This TCR beta chain derives from a study of technical replicates of blood from several donors (dated by TCRdb to about 2017). Reading from cysteine to phenylalanine, the CDR3 counts 15 amino acids. The CDR3 DNA has 45 bases and is translated from base 1. According to the germline V gene, CDR1 reads LGHNA and CDR2 reads YSLEER. The trim is 1 base for V and 4 bases for J, with a gap of 13 bases between the germline ends. Details on this clone: What antigen it recognizes has not been identified. Base qualities were left out, and no much larger clone turns up one base away.

Libraries came from the immunoSEQ multiplex PCR assay. Here the immuneACCESS table is served through TCRdb, limited to in-frame sequences with V and J called. Missing clones are a known gap in these copies; in checked studies unresolved V genes cover under half, and the rest lacks a known reason. This sample holds 76,000 or so clones; approximately 86% were observed only once. The ten largest clonotypes hold approximately 5% of the sample. The chain is encoded by TRBV4-3 joined to TRBJ1-2, with no confidently assigned D gene. The TCR sequence derives from a human donor in good health. Some clones in this sample may be carry-over from other donors' samples. Material: PBMCs. In nucleotides, the sequence is TGCGCCAGCAGCCAAGCCGAGCGGGGAATCTATGGCTACACCTTC. This translates into CASSQAERGIYGYTF.